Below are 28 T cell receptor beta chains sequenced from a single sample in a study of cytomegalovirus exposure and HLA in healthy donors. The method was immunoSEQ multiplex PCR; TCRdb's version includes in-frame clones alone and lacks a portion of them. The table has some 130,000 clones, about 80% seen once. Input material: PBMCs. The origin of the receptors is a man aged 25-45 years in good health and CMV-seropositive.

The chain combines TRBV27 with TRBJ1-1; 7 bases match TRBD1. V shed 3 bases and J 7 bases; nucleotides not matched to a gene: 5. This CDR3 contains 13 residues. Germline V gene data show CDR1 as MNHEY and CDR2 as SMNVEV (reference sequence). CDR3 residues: CASSFGSGGEAFF. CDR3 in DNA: TGTGCCAGCAGTTTTGGGTCAGGGGGTGAAGCTTTCTTT.

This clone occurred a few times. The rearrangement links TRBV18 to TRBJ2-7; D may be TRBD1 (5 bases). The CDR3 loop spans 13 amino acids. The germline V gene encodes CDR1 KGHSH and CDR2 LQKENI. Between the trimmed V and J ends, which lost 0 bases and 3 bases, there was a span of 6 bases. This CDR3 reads CASSPPTVYEQYF. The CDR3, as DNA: TGTGCCAGCTCACCACCGACAGTCTACGAGCAGTACTTC.

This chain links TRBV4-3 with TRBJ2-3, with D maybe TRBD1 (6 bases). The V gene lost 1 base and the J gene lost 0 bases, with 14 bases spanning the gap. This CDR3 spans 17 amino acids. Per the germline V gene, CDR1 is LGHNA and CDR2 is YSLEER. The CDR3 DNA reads TGCGCCAGCAGCCAAGCCGACAGGACCTCTAGCACAGATACGCAGTATTTT. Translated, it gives CASSQADRTSSTDTQYF.

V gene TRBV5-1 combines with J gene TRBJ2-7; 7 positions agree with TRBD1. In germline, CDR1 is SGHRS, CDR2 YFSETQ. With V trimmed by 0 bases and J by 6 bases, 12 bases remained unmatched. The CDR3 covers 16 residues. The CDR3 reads CASSLVPTGLVGEQYF. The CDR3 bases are TGCGCCAGCAGCTTGGTTCCGACAGGGTTGGTTGGCGAGCAGTACTTC.

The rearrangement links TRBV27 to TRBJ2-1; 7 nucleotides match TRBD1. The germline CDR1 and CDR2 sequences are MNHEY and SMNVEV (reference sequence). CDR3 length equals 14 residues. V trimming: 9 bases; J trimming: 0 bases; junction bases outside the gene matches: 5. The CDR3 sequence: CASGRTGSYNEQFF. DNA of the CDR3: TGTGCCAGTGGAAGGACAGGCTCCTACAATGAGCAGTTCTTC.

The chain's CDR3 is CASSRDSNEKLFF. The CDR3 DNA reads TGTGCCAGCAGCCGGGACAGTAATGAAAAACTGTTTTTT. This chain joins TRBV7-9 and TRBJ1-4; TRBD1 matches at 7 bases. This CDR3 region has 13 residues. V lost 5 bases, J lost 4 bases, and 1 base stayed unmatched. CDR1 is SEHNR, CDR2 FQNEAQ, per germline (reference sequence). Based on the CDR3 plus reference TRBV7-9 and TRBJ1-4, the full variable domain is DTGVSQNPRHKITKRGQNVTFRCDPISEHNRLYWYRQTLGQGPEFLTYFQNEAQLEKSRLLSDRFSAERPKGSFSTLEIQRTEQGDSAMYLCASSRDSNEKLFFGSGTQLSVL.

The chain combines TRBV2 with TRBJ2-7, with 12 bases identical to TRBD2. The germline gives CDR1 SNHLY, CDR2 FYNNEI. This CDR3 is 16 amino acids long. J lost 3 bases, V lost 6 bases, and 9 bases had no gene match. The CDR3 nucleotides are TGTGCCAGCAGCCGAACCCGACTAGCGGGAGTCTACGAGCAGTACTTC. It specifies CASSRTRLAGVYEQYF.

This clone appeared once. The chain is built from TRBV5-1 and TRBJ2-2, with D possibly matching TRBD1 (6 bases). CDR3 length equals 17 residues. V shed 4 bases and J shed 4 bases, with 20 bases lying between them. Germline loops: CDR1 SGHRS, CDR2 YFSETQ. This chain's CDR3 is CASSPQGSASTTGELFF. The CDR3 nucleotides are TGCGCCAGCAGCCCCCAGGGGAGCGCCTCTACCACCGGGGAGCTGTTTTTT.

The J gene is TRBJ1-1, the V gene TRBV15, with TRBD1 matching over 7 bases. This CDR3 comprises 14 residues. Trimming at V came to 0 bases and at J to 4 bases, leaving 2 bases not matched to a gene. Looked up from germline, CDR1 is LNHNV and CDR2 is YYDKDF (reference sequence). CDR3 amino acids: CATSRETGSTEAFF. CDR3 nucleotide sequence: TGTGCCACCAGCAGAGAGACAGGGTCCACTGAAGCTTTCTTT.

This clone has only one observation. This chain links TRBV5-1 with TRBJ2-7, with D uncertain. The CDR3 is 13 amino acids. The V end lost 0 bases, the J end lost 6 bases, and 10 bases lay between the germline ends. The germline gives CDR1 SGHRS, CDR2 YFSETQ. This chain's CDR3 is CASSLESVREQYF. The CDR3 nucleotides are TGCGCCAGCAGCTTGGAGTCGGTACGCGAGCAGTACTTC.

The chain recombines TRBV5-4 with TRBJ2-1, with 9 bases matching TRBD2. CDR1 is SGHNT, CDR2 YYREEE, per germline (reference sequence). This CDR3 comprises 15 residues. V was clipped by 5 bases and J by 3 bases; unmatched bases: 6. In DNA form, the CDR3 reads TGTGCCAGCAGATCCGCGGGGGGGGGCTACAATGAGCAGTTCTTC. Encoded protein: CASRSAGGGYNEQFF.

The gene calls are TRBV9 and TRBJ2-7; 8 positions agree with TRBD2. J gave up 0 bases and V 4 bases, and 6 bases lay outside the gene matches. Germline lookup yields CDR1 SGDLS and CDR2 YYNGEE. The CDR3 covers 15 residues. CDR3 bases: TGTGCCAGCAGCCCTTCGGGGGGGGCCTCCTACGAGCAGTACTTC. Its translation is CASSPSGGASYEQYF.

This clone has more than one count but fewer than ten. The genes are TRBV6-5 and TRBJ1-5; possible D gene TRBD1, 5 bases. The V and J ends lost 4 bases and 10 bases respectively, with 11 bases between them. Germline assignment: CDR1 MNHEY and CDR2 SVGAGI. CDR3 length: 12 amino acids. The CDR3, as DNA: TGTGCCAGCAGTTCAGGGCCCTCACCCCAGCATTTT. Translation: CASSSGPSPQHF.

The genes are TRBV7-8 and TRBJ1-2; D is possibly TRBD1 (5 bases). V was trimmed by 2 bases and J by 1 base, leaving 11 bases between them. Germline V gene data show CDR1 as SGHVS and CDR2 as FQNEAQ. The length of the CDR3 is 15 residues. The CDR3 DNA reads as TGTGCCAGCAGCTTAATCAACAGGAGTAACTATGGCTACACCTTC. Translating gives CASSLINRSNYGYTF. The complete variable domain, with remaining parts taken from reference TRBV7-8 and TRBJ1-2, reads GAGVSQSPRYKVAKRGQDVALRCDPISGHVSLFWYQQALGQGPEFLTYFQNEAQLDKSGLPSDRFFAERPEGSVSTLKIQRTQQEDSAVYLCASSLINRSNYGYTFGSGTRLTVV.

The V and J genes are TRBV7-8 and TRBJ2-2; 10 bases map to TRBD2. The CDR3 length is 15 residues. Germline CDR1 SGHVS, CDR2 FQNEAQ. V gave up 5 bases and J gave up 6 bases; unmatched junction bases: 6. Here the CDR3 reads CASSPSGSLAGELFF. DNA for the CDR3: TGTGCCAGCAGCCCTAGCGGGAGCCTCGCCGGGGAGCTGTTTTTT. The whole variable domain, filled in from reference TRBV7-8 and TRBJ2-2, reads GAGVSQSPRYKVAKRGQDVALRCDPISGHVSLFWYQQALGQGPEFLTYFQNEAQLDKSGLPSDRFFAERPEGSVSTLKIQRTQQEDSAVYLCASSPSGSLAGELFFGEGSRLTVL.

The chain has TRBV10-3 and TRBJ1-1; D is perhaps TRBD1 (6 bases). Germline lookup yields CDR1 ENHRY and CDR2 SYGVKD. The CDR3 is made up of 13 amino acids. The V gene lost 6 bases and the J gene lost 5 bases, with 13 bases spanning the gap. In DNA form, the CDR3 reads TGTGCCATCAGCTCACAGGGTAGTACTGAAGCTTTCTTT. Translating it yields CAISSQGSTEAFF.

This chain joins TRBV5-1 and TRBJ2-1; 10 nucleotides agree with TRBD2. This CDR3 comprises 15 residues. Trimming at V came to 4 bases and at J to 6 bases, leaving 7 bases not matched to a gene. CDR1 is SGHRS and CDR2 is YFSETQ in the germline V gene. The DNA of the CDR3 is TGCGCCAGCAGCACCTTAGCGGGGGGCCTCAATGAGCAGTTCTTC. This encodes CASSTLAGGLNEQFF. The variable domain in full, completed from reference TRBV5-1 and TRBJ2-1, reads KAGVTQTPRYLIKTRGQQVTLSCSPISGHRSVSWYQQTPGQGLQFLFEYFSETQRNKGNFPGRFSGRQFSNSRSEMNVSTLELGDSALYLCASSTLAGGLNEQFFGPGTRLTVL.

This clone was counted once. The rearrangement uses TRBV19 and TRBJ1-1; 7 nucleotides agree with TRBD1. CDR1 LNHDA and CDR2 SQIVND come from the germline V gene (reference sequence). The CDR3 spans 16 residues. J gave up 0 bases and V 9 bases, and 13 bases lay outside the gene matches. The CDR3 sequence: CASRQTGDPLNTEAFF. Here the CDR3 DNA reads TGTGCCAGCCGTCAAACAGGGGACCCCTTGAACACTGAAGCTTTCTTT.

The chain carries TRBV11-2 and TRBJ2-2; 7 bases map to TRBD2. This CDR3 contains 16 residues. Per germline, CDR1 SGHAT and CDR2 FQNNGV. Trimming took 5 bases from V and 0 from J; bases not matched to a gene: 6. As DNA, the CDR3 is TGTGCCAGCAGCGCGGGCGGACTAGCGAACACCGGGGAGCTGTTTTTT. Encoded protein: CASSAGGLANTGELFF.

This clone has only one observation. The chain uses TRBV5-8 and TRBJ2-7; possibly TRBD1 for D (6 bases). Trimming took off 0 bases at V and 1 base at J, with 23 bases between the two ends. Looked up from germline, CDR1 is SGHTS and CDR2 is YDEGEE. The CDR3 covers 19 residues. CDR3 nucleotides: TGTGCCAGCAGCTTGGCGCCGGGTAGTCAGGGGACGCTATCCTACGAGCAGTACTTC. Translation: CASSLAPGSQGTLSYEQYF.

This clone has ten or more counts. CDR3 in amino acids: CASTTGDSYNEQFF. In DNA form, the CDR3 reads TGCGCCAGCACTACAGGGGACTCCTACAATGAGCAGTTCTTC. The rearrangement links TRBV5-1 to TRBJ2-1, with 7 bases that match TRBD1. The V and J ends lost 6 bases and 0 bases, in that order; junction bases with no gene match: 3. Germline CDR1 is SGHRS and CDR2 is YFSETQ. This CDR3 contains 14 residues.

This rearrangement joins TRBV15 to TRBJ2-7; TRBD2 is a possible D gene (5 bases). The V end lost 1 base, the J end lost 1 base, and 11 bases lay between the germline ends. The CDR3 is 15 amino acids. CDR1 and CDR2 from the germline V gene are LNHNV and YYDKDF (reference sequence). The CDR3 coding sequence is TGTGCCACCAGCAGAGGTAGCGCATTATCCTACGAGCAGTACTTC. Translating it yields CATSRGSALSYEQYF.

DNA for the CDR3: TGTGCCAGCAGCCGGACAGGGGGCGATGGCTACACCTTC. It yields the protein CASSRTGGDGYTF. The V call is TRBV6-5, the J call TRBJ1-2; 11 positions match TRBD1. With 6 bases clipped from V and 6 bases from J, the junction kept 3 bases outside the gene matches. Germline CDR1 MNHEY, CDR2 SVGAGI. The CDR3 contains 13 residues.

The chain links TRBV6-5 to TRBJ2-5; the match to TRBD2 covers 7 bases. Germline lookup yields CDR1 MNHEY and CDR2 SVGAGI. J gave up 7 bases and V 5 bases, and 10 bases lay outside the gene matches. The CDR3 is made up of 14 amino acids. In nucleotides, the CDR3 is TGTGCCAGCAGTATCAGCGGGGCGAGTGGGACCCAGTACTTC. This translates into CASSISGASGTQYF.

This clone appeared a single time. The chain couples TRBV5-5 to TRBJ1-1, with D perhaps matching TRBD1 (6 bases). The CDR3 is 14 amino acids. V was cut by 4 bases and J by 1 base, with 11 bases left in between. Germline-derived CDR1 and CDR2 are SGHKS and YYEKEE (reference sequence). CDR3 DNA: TGTGCCAGCAGCGCGACAGGCGCGAACACTGAAGCTTTCTTT. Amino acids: CASSATGANTEAFF.

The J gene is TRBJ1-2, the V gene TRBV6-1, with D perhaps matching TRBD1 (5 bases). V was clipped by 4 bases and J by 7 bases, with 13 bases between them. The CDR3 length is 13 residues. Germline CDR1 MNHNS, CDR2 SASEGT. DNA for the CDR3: TGTGCCAGCAGTGCCCAAGGGGATCGTGGCTACACCTTC. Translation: CASSAQGDRGYTF.

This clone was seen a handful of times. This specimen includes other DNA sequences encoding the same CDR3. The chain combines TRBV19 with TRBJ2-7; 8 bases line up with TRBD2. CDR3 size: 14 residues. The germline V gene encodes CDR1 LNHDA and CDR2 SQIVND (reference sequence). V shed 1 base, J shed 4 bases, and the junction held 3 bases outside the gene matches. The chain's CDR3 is CASSIAGGPYEQYF. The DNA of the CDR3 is TGTGCCAGTAGTATAGCGGGAGGGCCATACGAGCAGTACTTC.

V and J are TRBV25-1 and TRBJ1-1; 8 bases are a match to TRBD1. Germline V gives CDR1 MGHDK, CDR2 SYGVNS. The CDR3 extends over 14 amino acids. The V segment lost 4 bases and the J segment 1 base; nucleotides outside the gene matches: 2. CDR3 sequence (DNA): TGTGCCAGCAGTGCCGGACAGGGGAACACTGAAGCTTTCTTT. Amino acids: CASSAGQGNTEAFF.